The rows below give T cell receptor beta chains drawn from one sample of a study of blood T cell repertoires in COVID-19. The table came from immunoSEQ multiplex PCR; TCRdb's copy has only in-frame clones and leaves some out. The repertoire consists of some 300,000 clones, with around 90% occurring once and the leading ten covering about 1%. Material: PBMCs or T cells enriched from blood (not recorded which). All receptors derive from a woman aged 25 to 39 who had recovered from COVID-19. Each CDR3 is given with its conserved first and last residue. D genes are given only for firm matches. Some rows mark clone size as missing; the rest say once, few, many or name a class of expanded clone.

clone_size,j_call,v_call,d_call,cdr3_nt,cdr3_aa
NA,TRBJ2-7,TRBV14,NA,TGTGCCAGCAGCGTAGCAAGGACAGTGAGGGTGGAGCAGTACTTC,CASSVARTVRVEQYF
NA,TRBJ2-1,TRBV7-9,TRBD2,TGTGCCAGCAGCTCAAGCGGGAGGGCCAGCTCCTACAATGAGCAGTTCTTC,CASSSSGRASSYNEQFF
NA,TRBJ2-1,TRBV11-2,NA,TGTGCCAGCAGCCCCAGGTTTCGGCCAGGGAATGAGCAGTTCTTC,CASSPRFRPGNEQFF
NA,TRBJ1-2,TRBV28,NA,TGTGCCAGTCAGGAGAGACAGGCCTATGGCTACACCTTC,CASQERQAYGYTF
NA,TRBJ2-7,TRBV10-3,NA,TGTGCCATCAGTGGGGATCTTCGGGACTACGAGCAGTACTTC,CAISGDLRDYEQYF
NA,TRBJ2-7,TRBV7-2,TRBD2,TGTGCCAGCAGCACCGGGACCGGGACTAGCGGAGAGCAGTACTTC,CASSTGTGTSGEQYF
NA,TRBJ1-6,TRBV4-1,NA,TGCGCCAGCAGCCAAGTTACGGGGAGCTCCTATAATTCACCCCTCCACTTT,CASSQVTGSSYNSPLHF
few,TRBJ1-4,TRBV10-3,TRBD1,TGTGCCATCAGCGCCGGGACAGGGAATGGCGATGGAAAACTGTTTTTT,CAISAGTGNGDGKLFF
NA,TRBJ2-3,TRBV19,NA,TGTGCCAGTAGTCCTAGCGACAGAAGCACAGATACGCAGTATTTT,CASSPSDRSTDTQYF
NA,TRBJ1-2,TRBV3-1/TRBV3-2,NA,TGTGCCAGCCGTTCGCTTTCTGGGGGCCACTATGGCTACACCTTC,CASRSLSGGHYGYTF
NA,TRBJ1-2,TRBV7-9,NA,TGTGCCAGCAGCTTAGCGGGGGAGAACAGGGCGGATGGCTACACCTTC,CASSLAGENRADGYTF
NA,TRBJ2-5,TRBV25-1,NA,TGTGCCAGCAGTGACCCAGGGTTCGCGTTGGAGACCCAGTACTTC,CASSDPGFALETQYF
NA,TRBJ1-1,TRBV5-1,NA,TGCGCCAGCAGCTTGGATCGTCCGAACACTGAAGCTTTCTTT,CASSLDRPNTEAFF
NA,TRBJ1-2,TRBV30,TRBD1,TGTGCCTGGAGGGCAGCAGGGACAGGCGTTGCTAACTATGGCTACACCTTC,CAWRAAGTGVANYGYTF
once,TRBJ2-5,TRBV10-1,NA,TGCGCCAGGGGGGCGGCTTCAAGACAAGAGACCCAGTACTTC,CARGAASRQETQYF
NA,TRBJ1-2,TRBV6-1,TRBD1,TGTGCCAGCAGTGAGGGACAGGGTCGTAACTATGGCTACACCTTC,CASSEGQGRNYGYTF
NA,TRBJ1-4,TRBV5-6,TRBD1,TGTGCCAGCAGCCTCGACAGGGGTGCTAATGAAAAACTGTTTTTT,CASSLDRGANEKLFF
NA,TRBJ1-2,TRBV4-3,NA,TGCGCCAGCAGCCAAACCCTCAGGGGTGAAATTTATGGCTACACCTTC,CASSQTLRGEIYGYTF
NA,TRBJ2-7,TRBV18,TRBD1,TGTGCCAGCTCCCCCGGGACAGGGTACGAGCAGTACTTC,CASSPGTGYEQYF
once,TRBJ1-2,TRBV28,TRBD1,TGTGCCAGCAGTCCGTCTACAGGGGAGTATGGCTACACCTTC,CASSPSTGEYGYTF
NA,TRBJ2-7,TRBV14,NA,TGTGCCAGCAGCCCAAGAATAGGGGGCGAGCAGTACTTC,CASSPRIGGEQYF
NA,TRBJ1-2,TRBV16,NA,TGTGCCAGCAGCCAGCACCAGGCTAACTATGGCTACACCTTC,CASSQHQANYGYTF
NA,TRBJ2-3,TRBV6-5,NA,TGTGCCAGCGATTTCAGCAGGGCCGGGACAGATACGCAGTATTTT,CASDFSRAGTDTQYF
NA,TRBJ2-1,TRBV7-9,NA,TGTGCCAGCAGCTCTAGTAGGAGATCCTACAATGAGCAGTTCTTC,CASSSSRRSYNEQFF
NA,TRBJ1-1,TRBV7-8,TRBD1,TGTGCCAGCAGGGGACAGGGTCGGGATACGGTCACTGAAGCTTTCTTT,CASRGQGRDTVTEAFF
NA,TRBJ2-1,TRBV19,NA,TGTGCCAGTACCTTCCTTGAGACTAGTGTCTATGAGCAGTTCTTC,CASTFLETSVYEQFF
NA,TRBJ2-1,TRBV6-1,TRBD2,TGTGCCAGCAGTGAAGGTCCTAGCGGGAACAATGAGCAGTTCTTC,CASSEGPSGNNEQFF
once,TRBJ2-3,TRBV3-1/TRBV3-2,TRBD2,TGTGCCAGCAGCCAACTAGCGGCGACGACTAGCACAGATACGCAGTATTTT,CASSQLAATTSTDTQYF
NA,TRBJ2-7,TRBV5-1,NA,TGCGCCAGCAGCTTGGCGGGGGGCGCCGAGCAGTACTTC,CASSLAGGAEQYF
NA,TRBJ1-1,TRBV18,TRBD1,TGTGCCAGCTCACCACCCGGGACAGGGAGGATGAACACTGAAGCTTTCTTT,CASSPPGTGRMNTEAFF
once,TRBJ2-3,TRBV9,TRBD1,TGTGCCAGCAGCGCTGCCTCAGGGGGCAGTACAGATACGCAGTATTTT,CASSAASGGSTDTQYF
NA,TRBJ2-5,TRBV11-2,NA,TGTGCCAGCAGCCTACAGGGTTGGGAGACCCAGTACTTC,CASSLQGWETQYF
once,TRBJ2-1,TRBV18,NA,TGTGCCAGCTCACCAGGACTGCCGAATGAGCAGTTCTTC,CASSPGLPNEQFF
NA,TRBJ2-5,TRBV2,NA,TGTGCCAGCAGTCCCTTCCGGGAGACCCAGTACTTC,CASSPFRETQYF
NA,TRBJ1-6,TRBV19,TRBD1,TGTGCCAGTAGTACCTCCCCCCGGGACAGGCAAAATTCACCCCTCCACTTT,CASSTSPRDRQNSPLHF
NA,TRBJ1-5,TRBV28,NA,TGTGCCACCTACACAGGGTATGACAATCAGCCCCAGCATTTT,CATYTGYDNQPQHF
NA,TRBJ1-3,TRBV9,TRBD1,TGTGCCAGCAGCACTGGGACAGTTGGAAACACCATATATTTT,CASSTGTVGNTIYF
NA,TRBJ2-1,TRBV24-1,NA,TGTGCCACCAGTGAAGTGGGGGGGGCTGCCTACAATGAGCAGTTCTTC,CATSEVGGAAYNEQFF
once,TRBJ2-2,TRBV19,NA,TGTGCCAGTAGGATCGGCGGCTTCGCGAACACCGGGGAGCTGTTTTTT,CASRIGGFANTGELFF
NA,TRBJ2-3,TRBV4-1,NA,TGCGCCAGCAGCCAAGGTCCCAGTATCGTGGATACGCAGTATTTT,CASSQGPSIVDTQYF
NA,TRBJ2-1,TRBV29-1,TRBD2,TGCAGCGTTTGGACTAGCGGGAGTAATGAGCAGTTCTTC,CSVWTSGSNEQFF
NA,TRBJ1-1,TRBV18,NA,TGTGCCAGCTCACCGTCGGAGGCCACTGAAGCTTTCTTT,CASSPSEATEAFF
NA,TRBJ1-3,TRBV5-5,NA,TGTGCCAGCAGCTTGGTGGGCCAGACTGGAAACACCATATATTTT,CASSLVGQTGNTIYF
NA,TRBJ1-1,TRBV7-9,TRBD1,TGTGCCAGCAGCTTACCGAACAGGGGCTTGAACACTGAAGCTTTCTTT,CASSLPNRGLNTEAFF
NA,TRBJ1-4,TRBV19,TRBD1,TGTGCCAGTAGGCTTTCGATTATACAGGCACACAGGGGGCGTGAAGAAAAACTGTTTTTT,CASRLSIIQAHRGREEKLFF
NA,TRBJ2-1,TRBV6-5,TRBD2,TGTGCCTCCGGGGGGGTACATGAGCAGTTCTTC,CASGGVHEQFF
NA,TRBJ2-7,TRBV7-8,NA,TGTGCCAGCAGAAGGACGGCCCGGGGTGAGCAGTACTTC,CASRRTARGEQYF
NA,TRBJ2-7,TRBV19,TRBD2,TGTGCCAGTAGTGTCGGGACTAGCGGGAGTTCCGAGCAGTACTTC,CASSVGTSGSSEQYF
NA,TRBJ2-3,TRBV5-1,NA,TGCGCCAGCCGGGAGGACAGTCCCCGCACAGATACGCAGTATTTT,CASREDSPRTDTQYF
NA,TRBJ2-7,TRBV28,NA,TGTGCCAGCAGTTTTGGCAGGTCCTACGAGCAGTACTTC,CASSFGRSYEQYF
NA,TRBJ2-7,TRBV28,TRBD1,TGTGCCAGCAGTTGGGGACAGCTTTACGAGCAGTACTTC,CASSWGQLYEQYF
NA,TRBJ1-1,TRBV20-1,NA,TGCAGTGCCCGATGGGGGGGTGACGCTTTCTTT,CSARWGGDAFF
NA,TRBJ2-7,TRBV18,NA,TGTGCCAGCTCACAGCAGGGGCGCCACTCCTACGAGCAGTACTTC,CASSQQGRHSYEQYF